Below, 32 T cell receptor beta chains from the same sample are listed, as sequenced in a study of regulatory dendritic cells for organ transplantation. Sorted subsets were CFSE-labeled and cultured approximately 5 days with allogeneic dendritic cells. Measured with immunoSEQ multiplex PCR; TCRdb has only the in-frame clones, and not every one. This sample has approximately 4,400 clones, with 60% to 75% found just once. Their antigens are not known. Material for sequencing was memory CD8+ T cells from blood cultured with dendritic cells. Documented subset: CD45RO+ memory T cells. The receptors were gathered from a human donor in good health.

For the CDR3, the DNA is TGTGCCAGCTCACTTTTTATAACTAGCGGATACAATGAGCAGTTCTTC. Its translation: CASSLFITSGYNEQFF. This chain links TRBV18 with TRBJ2-1; 8 nucleotides align to TRBD2. V lost 4 bases to trimming and J lost 4 bases; unmatched junction nucleotides: 9. Germline values: CDR1 KGHSH, CDR2 LQKENI. The CDR3 is 16 amino acids.

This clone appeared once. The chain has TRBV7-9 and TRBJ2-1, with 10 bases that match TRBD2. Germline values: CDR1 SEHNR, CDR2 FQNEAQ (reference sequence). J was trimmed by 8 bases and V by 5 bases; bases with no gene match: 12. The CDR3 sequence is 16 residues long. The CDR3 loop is CASSPAQRGGWDEQFF. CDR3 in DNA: TGTGCCAGCAGCCCCGCCCAGCGGGGGGGGTGGGATGAGCAGTTCTTC.

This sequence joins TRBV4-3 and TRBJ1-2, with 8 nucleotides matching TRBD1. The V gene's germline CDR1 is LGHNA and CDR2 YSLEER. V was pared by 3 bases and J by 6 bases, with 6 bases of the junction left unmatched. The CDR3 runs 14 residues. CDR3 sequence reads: CASSHLQGEDGYTF. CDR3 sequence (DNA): TGCGCCAGCAGCCACCTACAGGGGGAAGATGGCTACACCTTC.

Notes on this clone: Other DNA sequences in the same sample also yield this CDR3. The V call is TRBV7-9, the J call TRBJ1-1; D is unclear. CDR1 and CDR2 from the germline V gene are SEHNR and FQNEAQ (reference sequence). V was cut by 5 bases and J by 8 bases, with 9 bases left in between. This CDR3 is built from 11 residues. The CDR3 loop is CASSRSLEAFF. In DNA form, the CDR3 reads TGTGCCAGCAGCCGGTCCCTCGAAGCTTTCTTT.

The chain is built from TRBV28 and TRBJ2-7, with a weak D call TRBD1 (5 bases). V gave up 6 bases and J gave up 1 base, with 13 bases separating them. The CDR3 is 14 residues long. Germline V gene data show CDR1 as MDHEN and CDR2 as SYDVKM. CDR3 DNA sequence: TGTGCCAGCAGGCGACAGCTTGGGTCCTACGAGCAGTACTTC. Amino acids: CASRRQLGSYEQYF. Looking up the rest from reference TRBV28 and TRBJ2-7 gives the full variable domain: DVKVTQSSRYLVKRTGEKVFLECVQDMDHENMFWYRQDPGLGLRLIYFSYDVKMKEKGDIPEGYSVSREKKERFSLILESASTNQTSMYLCASRRQLGSYEQYFGPGTRLTVT.

The CDR3 region has the DNA TGTGCCAGCAGTGAAATGGAGGTTTCGTACACTGAAGCTTTCTTT. Translating gives CASSEMEVSYTEAFF. The rearrangement uses TRBV2 and TRBJ1-1; no clear D gene. V lost 2 bases, J lost 3 bases, and 13 bases lay in between. CDR1 is SNHLY and CDR2 is FYNNEI in the germline V gene. The CDR3 totals 15 residues.

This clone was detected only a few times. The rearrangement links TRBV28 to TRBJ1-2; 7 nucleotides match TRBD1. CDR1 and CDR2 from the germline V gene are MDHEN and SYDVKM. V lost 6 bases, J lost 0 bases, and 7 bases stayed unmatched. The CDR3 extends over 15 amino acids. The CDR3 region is CASSLGQWANYGYTF. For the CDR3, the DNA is TGTGCCAGCAGCCTGGGACAGTGGGCTAACTATGGCTACACCTTC.

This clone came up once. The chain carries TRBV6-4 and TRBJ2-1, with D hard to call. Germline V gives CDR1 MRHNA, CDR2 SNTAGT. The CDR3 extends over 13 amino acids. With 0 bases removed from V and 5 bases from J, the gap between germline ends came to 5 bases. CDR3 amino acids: CASSDSGNNEQFF. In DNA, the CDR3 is TGTGCCAGCAGTGACTCAGGGAACAATGAGCAGTTCTTC.

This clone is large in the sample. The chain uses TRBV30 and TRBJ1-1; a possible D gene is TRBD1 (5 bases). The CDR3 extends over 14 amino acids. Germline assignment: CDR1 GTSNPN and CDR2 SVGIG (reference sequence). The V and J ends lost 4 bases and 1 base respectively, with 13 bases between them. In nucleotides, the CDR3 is TGTGCCTGGACCGATCACAGGCCGAACACTGAAGCTTTCTTT. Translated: CAWTDHRPNTEAFF. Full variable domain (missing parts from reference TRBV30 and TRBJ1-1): SQTIHQWPATLVQPVGSPLSLECTVEGTSNPNLYWYRQAAGRGLQLLFYSVGIGQISSEVPQNLSASRPQDRQFILSSKKLLLSDSGFYLCAWTDHRPNTEAFFGQGTRLTVV.

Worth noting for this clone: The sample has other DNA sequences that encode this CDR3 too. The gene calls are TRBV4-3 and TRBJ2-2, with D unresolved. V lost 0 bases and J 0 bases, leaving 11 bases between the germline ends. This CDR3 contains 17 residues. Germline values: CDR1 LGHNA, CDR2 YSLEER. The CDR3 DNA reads TGCGCCAGCAGCCAAGAGATCGTCGGAGCGAACACCGGGGAGCTGTTTTTT. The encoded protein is CASSQEIVGANTGELFF.

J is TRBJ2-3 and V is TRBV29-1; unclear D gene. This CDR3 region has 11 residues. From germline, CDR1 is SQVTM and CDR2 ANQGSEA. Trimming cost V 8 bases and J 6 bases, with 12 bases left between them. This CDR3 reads CSLLTRDTQYF. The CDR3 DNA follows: TGCAGCCTTCTGACGCGGGATACGCAGTATTTT.

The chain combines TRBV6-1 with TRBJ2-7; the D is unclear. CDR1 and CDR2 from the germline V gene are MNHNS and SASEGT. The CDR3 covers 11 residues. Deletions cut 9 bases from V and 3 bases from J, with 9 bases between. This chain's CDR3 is CASAAYYEQYF. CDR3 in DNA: TGTGCCAGTGCAGCCTACTACGAGCAGTACTTC.

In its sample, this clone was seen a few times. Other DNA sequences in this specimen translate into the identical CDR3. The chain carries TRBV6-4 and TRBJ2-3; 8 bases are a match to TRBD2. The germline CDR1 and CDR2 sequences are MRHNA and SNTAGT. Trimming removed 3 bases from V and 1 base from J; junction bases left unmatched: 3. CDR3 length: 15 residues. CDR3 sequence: CASSETSGGTDTQYF. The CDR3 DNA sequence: TGTGCCAGCAGTGAAACTAGCGGTGGCACAGATACGCAGTATTTT.

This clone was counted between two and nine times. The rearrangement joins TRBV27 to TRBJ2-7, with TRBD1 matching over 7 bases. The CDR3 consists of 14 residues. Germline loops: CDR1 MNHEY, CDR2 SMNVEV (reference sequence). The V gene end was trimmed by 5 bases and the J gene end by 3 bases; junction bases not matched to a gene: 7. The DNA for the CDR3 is TGTGCCAGCAGTGATACCCGACAGGGCTACGAGCAGTACTTC. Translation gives CASSDTRQGYEQYF.

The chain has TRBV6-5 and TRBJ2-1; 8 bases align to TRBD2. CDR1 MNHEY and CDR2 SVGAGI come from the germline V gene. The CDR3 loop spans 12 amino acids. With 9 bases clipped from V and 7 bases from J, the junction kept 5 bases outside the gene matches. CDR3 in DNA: TGTGCCAGTGCGGGAGGCGCAAATGAGCAGTTCTTC. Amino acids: CASAGGANEQFF.

For the CDR3, the DNA is TGTGCCAGTAGTAAACCCGGGACAGGCCGCGAGCAGTACTTC. This gives the protein CASSKPGTGREQYF. The chain couples TRBV19 to TRBJ2-7; TRBD1 matches at 8 bases. Germline CDR1 is LNHDA and CDR2 is SQIVND (reference sequence). The J segment lost 6 bases and the V segment lost 4 bases, leaving 8 bases of the junction unmatched. The CDR3 has 14 amino acids. Using reference TRBV19 and TRBJ2-7 for the parts outside the CDR3, the full variable domain is DGGITQSPKYLFRKEGQNVTLSCEQNLNHDAMYWYRQDPGQGLRLIYYSQIVNDFQKGDIAEGYSVSREKKESFPLTVTSAQKNPTAFYLCASSKPGTGREQYFGPGTRLTVT.

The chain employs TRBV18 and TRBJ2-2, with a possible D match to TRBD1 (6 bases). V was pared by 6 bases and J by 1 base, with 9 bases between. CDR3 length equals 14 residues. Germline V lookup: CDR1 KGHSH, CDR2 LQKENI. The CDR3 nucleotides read TGTGCCAGCTCCGCGACAGGGAACACCGGGGAGCTGTTTTTT. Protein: CASSATGNTGELFF.

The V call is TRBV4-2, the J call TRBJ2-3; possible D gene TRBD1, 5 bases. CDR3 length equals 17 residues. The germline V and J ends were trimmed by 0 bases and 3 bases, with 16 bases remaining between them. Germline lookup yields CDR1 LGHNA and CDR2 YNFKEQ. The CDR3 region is CASSQEGPLRGTDTQYF. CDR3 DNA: TGTGCCAGCAGCCAAGAGGGGCCTCTTAGGGGAACAGATACGCAGTATTTT.

The CDR3 reads CASSPSSGSSYNEQFF. CDR3 coding DNA: TGTGCCAGCAGCCCATCTAGCGGCAGCTCCTACAATGAGCAGTTCTTC. The rearrangement uses TRBV7-2 and TRBJ2-1; TRBD2 aligns across 7 bases. The CDR3 is made up of 16 amino acids. Per the germline V gene, CDR1 is SGHTA and CDR2 is FQGNSA. V trimming: 5 bases; J trimming: 0 bases; junction bases outside the gene matches: 7. The variable domain in full, with the rest retrieved from reference TRBV7-2 and TRBJ2-1, is GAGVSQSPSNKVTEKGKDVELRCDPISGHTALYWYRQSLGQGLEFLIYFQGNSAPDKSGLPSDRFSAERTGGSVSTLTIQRTQQEDSAVYLCASSPSSGSSYNEQFFGPGTRLTVL.

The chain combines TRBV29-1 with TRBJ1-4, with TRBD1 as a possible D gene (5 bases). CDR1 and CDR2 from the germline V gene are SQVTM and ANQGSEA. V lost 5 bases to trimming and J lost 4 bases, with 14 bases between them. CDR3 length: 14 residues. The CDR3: CSVRDPEVNEKLFF. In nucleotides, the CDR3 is TGCAGCGTTAGGGACCCCGAAGTTAATGAAAAACTGTTTTTT.

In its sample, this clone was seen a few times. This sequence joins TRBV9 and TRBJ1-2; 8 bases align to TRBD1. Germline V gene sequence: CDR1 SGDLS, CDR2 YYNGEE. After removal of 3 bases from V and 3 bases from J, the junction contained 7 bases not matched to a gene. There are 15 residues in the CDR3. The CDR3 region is CASSGLGQDYYGYTF. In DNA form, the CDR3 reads TGTGCCAGCAGCGGGCTGGGACAGGATTACTATGGCTACACCTTC.

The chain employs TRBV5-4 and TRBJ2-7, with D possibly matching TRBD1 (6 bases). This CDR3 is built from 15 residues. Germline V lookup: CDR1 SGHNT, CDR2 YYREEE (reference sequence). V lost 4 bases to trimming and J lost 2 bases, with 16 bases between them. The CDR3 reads CASSQVGTGPYEQYF. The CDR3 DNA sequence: TGTGCCAGCAGCCAAGTTGGAACAGGGCCCTACGAGCAGTACTTC. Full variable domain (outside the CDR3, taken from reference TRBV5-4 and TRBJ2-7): ETGVTQSPTHLIKTRGQQVTLRCSSQSGHNTVSWYQQALGQGPQFIFQYYREEENGRGNFPPRFSGLQFPNYSSELNVNALELDDSALYLCASSQVGTGPYEQYFGPGTRLTVT.

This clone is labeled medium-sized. Here the CDR3 DNA reads TGCAGTGCTGTATCAGTCTACGAGCAGTACTTC. Translated: CSAVSVYEQYF. The J gene is TRBJ2-7, the V gene TRBV20-1; D is unresolved. Germline loops: CDR1 DFQATT, CDR2 SNEGSKA (reference sequence). The CDR3 covers 11 residues. V dropped 5 bases and J dropped 3 bases, with 8 bases sitting between them.

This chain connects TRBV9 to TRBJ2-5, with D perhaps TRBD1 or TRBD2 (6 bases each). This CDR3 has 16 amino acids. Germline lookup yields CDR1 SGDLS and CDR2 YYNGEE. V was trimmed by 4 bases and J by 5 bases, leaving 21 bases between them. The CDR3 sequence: CASSYTSGADGETQYF. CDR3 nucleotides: TGTGCCAGCAGCTATACTTCGGGGGCGGATGGGGAGACCCAGTACTTC.

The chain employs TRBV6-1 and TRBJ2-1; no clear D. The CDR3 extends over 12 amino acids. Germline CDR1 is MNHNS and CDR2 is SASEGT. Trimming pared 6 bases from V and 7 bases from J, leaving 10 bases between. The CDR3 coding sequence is TGTGCCAGCAGGGCCCCCGGGAATGAGCAGTTCTTC. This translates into CASRAPGNEQFF.

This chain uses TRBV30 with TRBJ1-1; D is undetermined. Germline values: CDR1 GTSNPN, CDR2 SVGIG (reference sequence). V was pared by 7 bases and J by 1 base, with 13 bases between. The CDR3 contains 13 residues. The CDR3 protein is CAYTKASNTEAFF. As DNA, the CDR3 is TGTGCCTACACCAAGGCTTCGAACACTGAAGCTTTCTTT.

The CDR3 sequence: CASSQDRGGADTQYF. In DNA, the CDR3 is TGCGCCAGCAGCCAAGATCGGGGGGGCGCAGATACGCAGTATTTT. The chain employs TRBV4-3 and TRBJ2-3, with TRBD2 matching over 8 bases. V shed 0 bases, J shed 4 bases, and the junction held 3 bases outside the gene matches. The CDR3 is 15 residues long. The germline V gene encodes CDR1 LGHNA and CDR2 YSLEER.

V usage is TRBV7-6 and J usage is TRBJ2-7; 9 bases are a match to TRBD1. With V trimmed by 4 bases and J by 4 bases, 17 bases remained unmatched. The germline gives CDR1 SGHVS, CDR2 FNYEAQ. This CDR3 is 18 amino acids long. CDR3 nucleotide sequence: TGTGCCAGCAGCTCCGGGACAGGGCCACCCGGCGGGGATTACGAGCAGTACTTC. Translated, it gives CASSSGTGPPGGDYEQYF.

DNA of the CDR3: TGTGCCAGCAGTGTTATCCCGGGACAAAACACCGGGGAGCTGTTTTTT. It yields the protein CASSVIPGQNTGELFF. The chain uses TRBV6-4 and TRBJ2-2; D is possibly TRBD1 (6 bases). Germline lookup yields CDR1 MRHNA and CDR2 SNTAGT. The CDR3 loop spans 16 amino acids. V lost 4 bases to trimming and J lost 2 bases, with 14 bases between them.

The CDR3, as DNA: TGTGCCAGCAGCTTAGCGACAGGTCAGCCCCAGCATTTT. Its protein product is CASSLATGQPQHF. This rearrangement joins TRBV7-2 to TRBJ1-5; TRBD1 might be the D (6 bases). The CDR3 runs to 13 residues. CDR1 and CDR2 (germline): SGHTA, FQGNSA. Trimming stripped 0 bases from V and 6 bases from J, with 6 bases between.

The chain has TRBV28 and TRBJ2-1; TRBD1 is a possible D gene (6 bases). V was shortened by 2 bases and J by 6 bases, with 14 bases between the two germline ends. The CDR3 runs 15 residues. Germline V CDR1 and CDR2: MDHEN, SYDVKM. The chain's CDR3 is CASSLLQTGANEQFF. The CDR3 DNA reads TGTGCCAGCAGTTTACTTCAGACAGGAGCCAATGAGCAGTTCTTC.

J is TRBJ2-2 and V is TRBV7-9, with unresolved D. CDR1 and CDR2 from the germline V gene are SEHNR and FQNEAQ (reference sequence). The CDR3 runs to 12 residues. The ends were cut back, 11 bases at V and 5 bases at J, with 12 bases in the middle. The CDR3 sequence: CALTPATGELFF. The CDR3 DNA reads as TGTGCCCTAACTCCCGCAACCGGGGAGCTGTTTTTT. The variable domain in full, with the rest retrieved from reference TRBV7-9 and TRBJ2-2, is DTGVSQNPRHKITKRGQNVTFRCDPISEHNRLYWYRQTLGQGPEFLTYFQNEAQLEKSRLLSDRFSAERPKGSFSTLEIQRTEQGDSAMYLCALTPATGELFFGEGSRLTVL.